This entry lists 26 T cell receptor beta chains sequenced from one sample in a study of blood T cell repertoires in COVID-19. Profiling relied on immunoSEQ multiplex PCR, and the TCRdb table lists in-frame clones only, not all of them. The sample consists of some 45,000 clones, about 92% of them appearing once. Specimen: peripheral blood. Receptor source: a man between 60 and 75 years old with COVID-19, enrolled during active disease.

The chain links TRBV5-1 to TRBJ2-6, with a possible D match to TRBD1 (5 bases). The CDR3 is 19 amino acids. The V gene's germline CDR1 is SGHRS and CDR2 YFSETQ. The V end lost 1 base, the J end lost 1 base, and 18 bases lay between the germline ends. Written as DNA, the CDR3 is TGCGCCAGCAGCTTGCCCCAGGGCAGCTCCTCTTCTGGGGCCAACGTCCTGACTTTC. Protein sequence: CASSLPQGSSSSGANVLTF.

The chain links TRBV4-2 to TRBJ2-7; 11 nucleotides match TRBD1. This CDR3 has 16 amino acids. The V gene's germline CDR1 is LGHNA and CDR2 YNFKEQ. V was pared by 1 base and J by 3 bases, with 5 bases of the junction left unmatched. The CDR3 DNA is TGTGCCAGCAGCCAAGCTGGGACAGGGGGTTACTACGAGCAGTACTTC. It specifies CASSQAGTGGYYEQYF.

The V call is TRBV6-5, the J call TRBJ2-7; tentatively, D is TRBD2 (6 bases). V was pared by 2 bases and J by 1 base, with 9 bases between. The CDR3 runs to 14 residues. Germline V CDR1 and CDR2: MNHEY, SVGAGI. CDR3 nucleotides: TGTGCCAGCAGTTACGACGGGAGTTCCTACGAGCAGTACTTC. This encodes CASSYDGSSYEQYF.

The chain employs TRBV27 and TRBJ2-2; TRBD2 aligns across 12 bases. CDR1 and CDR2 from the germline V gene are MNHEY and SMNVEV (reference sequence). The J segment lost 9 bases and the V segment lost 7 bases, leaving 3 bases of the junction unmatched. The CDR3 runs 13 residues. The CDR3 bases are TGTGCCAGCACACTAGCGGGGGGCCGGGAGCTGTTTTTT. Translating gives CASTLAGGRELFF.

The V call is TRBV25-1, the J call TRBJ2-1; 8 nucleotides align to TRBD1. Germline-derived CDR1 and CDR2 are MGHDK and SYGVNS. Unmatched junction bases numbered 5, after V lost 3 bases and J lost 7 bases. The CDR3 contains 14 residues. The CDR3 nucleotides are TGTGCCAGCAGTGACAGGGGGCTCGAGAATGAGCAGTTCTTC. Residues: CASSDRGLENEQFF.

In nucleotides, the CDR3 is TGTGCCAGCAACCGGGAGGGTTTCACAGATACGCAGTATTTT. Its protein is CASNREGFTDTQYF. This chain links TRBV3-1 (or the pseudogene TRBV3-2) with TRBJ2-3; 8 bases are shared with TRBD2. The length of the CDR3 is 14 residues. CDR1 is LGHDT, CDR2 YNNKEL, per germline (reference sequence). V shed 7 bases, J shed 2 bases, and the junction held 5 bases outside the gene matches.

The chain carries TRBV7-3 and TRBJ1-2, with 7 nucleotides matching TRBD1. Per the germline V gene, CDR1 is SGHTA and CDR2 is FQGTGA. The J segment lost 5 bases and the V segment lost 8 bases, leaving 8 bases of the junction unmatched. This CDR3 region has 13 residues. CDR3 residues: CASSEAGGYGYTF. CDR3 DNA: TGTGCCAGCTCCGAGGCAGGGGGATATGGCTACACCTTC.

This chain uses TRBV19 with TRBJ1-6; tentatively, D is TRBD1 (5 bases). The CDR3 is 13 amino acids. CDR1 is LNHDA, CDR2 SQIVND, per germline (reference sequence). Trimming stripped 7 bases from V and 7 bases from J, with 11 bases between. CDR3 in amino acids: CASMGEGNSPLHF. DNA for the CDR3: TGTGCCAGTATGGGGGAGGGGAATTCACCCCTCCACTTT.

In nucleotides, the CDR3 is TGTGCCAGCAGCCGACTAGCGCACGGGGAGCTGTTTTTT. It specifies CASSRLAHGELFF. The gene calls are TRBV7-8 and TRBJ2-2, with 8 bases identical to TRBD2. Trimming took 5 bases from V and 7 from J; bases not matched to a gene: 3. This CDR3 has 13 amino acids. Germline V gene lookup returns CDR1 SGHVS and CDR2 FQNEAQ.

The V call is TRBV7-3, the J call TRBJ2-3; weak D call: TRBD2 (6 bases). The CDR3 is 18 residues long. The V end lost 2 bases, the J end lost 1 base, and 19 bases lay between the germline ends. CDR1 is SGHTA and CDR2 is FQGTGA in the germline V gene. DNA of the CDR3: TGTGCCAGCAGCTTACAGGCTCCGGGACTGGCCCGCACAGATACGCAGTATTTT. This codes for CASSLQAPGLARTDTQYF. Using reference TRBV7-3 and TRBJ2-3 for the parts outside the CDR3, the full variable domain is GAGVSQTPSNKVTEKGKYVELRCDPISGHTALYWYRQSLGQGPEFLIYFQGTGAADDSGLPNDRFFAVRPEGSVSTLKIQRTERGDSAVYLCASSLQAPGLARTDTQYFGPGTRLTVL.

The rearrangement links TRBV30 to TRBJ2-7; D perhaps matches TRBD2 (6 bases). The CDR3 has 12 amino acids. Germline CDR1 GTSNPN, CDR2 SVGIG (reference sequence). Trimming took off 5 bases at V and 4 bases at J, with 12 bases between the two ends. This CDR3 is CAWERRGYEQYF. The DNA for the CDR3 is TGTGCCTGGGAAAGGAGGGGTTACGAGCAGTACTTC.

The chain links TRBV7-3 to TRBJ2-1; 9 nucleotides agree with TRBD1. The CDR3 loop spans 15 amino acids. The V gene end was trimmed by 4 bases and the J gene end by 7 bases; junction bases not matched to a gene: 8. Germline values: CDR1 SGHTA, CDR2 FQGTGA. The CDR3 bases are TGTGCCAGCAGCTCAGGGACAGGGTTGGGAAATGAGCAGTTCTTC. This sequence encodes CASSSGTGLGNEQFF.

The chain joins TRBV11-2 to TRBJ2-7; 14 nucleotides agree with TRBD2. The CDR3 totals 17 residues. The J segment lost 5 bases and the V segment lost 6 bases, leaving 12 bases of the junction unmatched. Germline V gene sequence: CDR1 SGHAT, CDR2 FQNNGV. The CDR3, as DNA: TGTGCCAGCAGAAACGGACTAGCGGGAGGAAGGGGAGACGAGCAGTACTTC. Amino acids: CASRNGLAGGRGDEQYF. The variable domain in full, with the rest retrieved from reference TRBV11-2 and TRBJ2-7, is EAGVAQSPRYKIIEKRQSVAFWCNPISGHATLYWYQQILGQGPKLLIQFQNNGVVDDSQLPKDRFSAERLKGVDSTLKIQPAKLEDSAVYLCASRNGLAGGRGDEQYFGPGTRLTVT.

The chain employs TRBV9 and TRBJ1-3; TRBD1 agrees at 8 bases. The CDR3 consists of 15 residues. Trimming removed 2 bases from V and 4 bases from J; junction bases left unmatched: 5. CDR1 and CDR2 (germline): SGDLS, YYNGEE. DNA of the CDR3: TGTGCCAGCAGCGTTCGGACAGGGAGGGGAAACACCATATATTTT. Residues: CASSVRTGRGNTIYF.

A single count supports this clone. The rearrangement links TRBV24-1 to TRBJ2-7, with D possibly matching TRBD2 (6 bases). In germline, CDR1 is KGHDR, CDR2 SFDVKD. With 3 bases removed from V and 5 bases from J, the gap between germline ends came to 13 bases. There are 14 residues in the CDR3. The CDR3 sequence: CATSDRGASDEQYF. The CDR3, as DNA: TGTGCCACCAGTGATCGCGGGGCTAGTGACGAGCAGTACTTC.

In this sample, this clone turned up once. The rearrangement joins TRBV7-2 to TRBJ2-2; D is ambiguous. This CDR3 is built from 16 residues. Trimming removed 5 bases at V and 2 bases at J, with 15 bases between. In germline, CDR1 is SGHTA, CDR2 FQGNSA. Here the CDR3 reads CASSQVAPSNTGELFF. CDR3 DNA: TGTGCCAGCAGCCAGGTGGCGCCATCTAACACCGGGGAGCTGTTTTTT.

V is TRBV19 and J is TRBJ2-6; a weak D match, TRBD1 (6 bases). CDR3 size: 18 residues. The V and J ends lost 4 bases and 0 bases respectively, with 16 bases between them. Germline CDR1 is LNHDA and CDR2 is SQIVND (reference sequence). CDR3 residues: CASSSLDRIISGANVLTF. CDR3 DNA sequence: TGTGCCAGTAGTAGCTTAGACAGGATTATCTCTGGGGCCAACGTCCTGACTTTC.

The J gene is TRBJ2-5, the V gene TRBV18, with TRBD1 as a possible D gene (6 bases). Germline-derived CDR1 and CDR2 are KGHSH and LQKENI. The CDR3 loop spans 14 amino acids. V was shortened by 4 bases and J by 4 bases, with 13 bases between the two germline ends. In DNA, the CDR3 is TGTGCCAGCTCACGTTCAGGGGATCGAGAGACCCAGTACTTC. It encodes CASSRSGDRETQYF.

This chain uses TRBV2 with TRBJ2-5; D might be TRBD2 (5 bases). Germline CDR1 reads SNHLY; CDR2 reads FYNNEI. The CDR3 is 16 residues long. V was pared by 0 bases and J by 1 base, with 12 bases between. As DNA, the CDR3 is TGTGCCAGCAGTGAAGCGCCGCCGGGATCCCAAGAGACCCAGTACTTC. This gives the protein CASSEAPPGSQETQYF.

The chain is built from TRBV6-2 or TRBV6-3 and TRBJ1-2; D may be TRBD1 (6 bases). Per the germline V gene, CDR1 is MNHEY and CDR2 is SVGEGT. This CDR3 spans 16 amino acids. Trimming took off 6 bases at V and 0 bases at J, with 17 bases between the two ends. The CDR3 loop is CASSRDMPIANYGYTF. CDR3 DNA sequence: TGTGCCAGCAGCAGGGACATGCCGATAGCTAACTATGGCTACACCTTC.

V and J are TRBV5-8 and TRBJ1-5; 9 positions match TRBD1. The junction had 7 bases not matched to a gene; V was cut back by 7 bases and J by 5 bases. The CDR3 spans 14 residues. Germline V gene sequence: CDR1 SGHTS, CDR2 YDEGEE. The CDR3 sequence: CASQRDRADQPQHF. For the CDR3, the DNA is TGTGCCAGCCAACGGGACAGGGCGGATCAGCCCCAGCATTTT. The variable domain in full, with the rest retrieved from reference TRBV5-8 and TRBJ1-5, is EAGVTQSPTHLIKTRGQQATLRCSPISGHTSVYWYQQALGLGLQFLLWYDEGEERNRGNFPPRFSGRQFPNYSSELNVNALELEDSALYLCASQRDRADQPQHFGDGTRLSIL.

The CDR3 loop reads CACFWPGGFGYTF. DNA of the CDR3: TGTGCCTGTTTTTGGCCAGGGGGTTTTGGCTACACCTTC. V usage is TRBV30 and J usage is TRBJ1-2; TRBD1 matches at 7 bases. The CDR3 runs 13 residues. In germline, CDR1 is GTSNPN, CDR2 SVGIG (reference sequence). Trimming at V came to 6 bases and at J to 7 bases, leaving 11 bases not matched to a gene.

V usage is TRBV7-2 and J usage is TRBJ2-1; possible D gene TRBD2, 6 bases. Between the trimmed V and J ends, which lost 1 base and 7 bases, there was a span of 14 bases. Germline lookup yields CDR1 SGHTA and CDR2 FQGNSA. The CDR3 consists of 15 residues. The CDR3 protein is CASSLGVTGGNEQFF. The CDR3, as DNA: TGTGCCAGCAGCTTAGGAGTAACTGGGGGGAATGAGCAGTTCTTC.

The V call is TRBV10-3, the J call TRBJ1-4, with TRBD1 identical over 12 bases. The trim removed 6 bases at V and 8 bases at J, leaving 7 bases unmatched. Germline V gives CDR1 ENHRY, CDR2 SYGVKD. This CDR3 has 15 residues. This chain's CDR3 is CAIRDTGTGGEKLFF. The CDR3 nucleotides read TGTGCCATCAGGGATACCGGGACAGGGGGCGAAAAACTGTTTTTT.

CDR3 coding DNA: TGTGCCAGCAGCCAAGCAGGGAAATATGGCTACACCTTC. The encoded protein is CASSQAGKYGYTF. This chain connects TRBV6-5 to TRBJ1-2; a weak D match, TRBD1 (5 bases). Germline V gene sequence: CDR1 MNHEY, CDR2 SVGAGI. The CDR3 is 13 residues long. V lost 6 bases and J lost 5, with 13 bases in between.

This rearrangement joins TRBV19 to TRBJ2-2, with 10 bases fitting TRBD1. With 6 bases clipped from V and 0 bases from J, the junction kept 4 bases outside the gene matches. The CDR3 is 16 amino acids. Germline values: CDR1 LNHDA, CDR2 SQIVND (reference sequence). CDR3 in amino acids: CASRGTGAANTGELFF. The CDR3, as DNA: TGTGCCAGTAGAGGGACAGGGGCCGCGAACACCGGGGAGCTGTTTTTT.